This TCR beta chain was obtained from a study of cytotoxic CD8 clonotypes in ibrutinib-treated CLL. CDR1 SGHAT and CDR2 FQNNGV come from the germline V gene. V was pared by 5 bases and J by 10 bases, with 24 bases between. This CDR3 has 16 residues. Libraries were prepared by immunoSEQ multiplex PCR; TCRdb keeps only in-frame clonotypes and omits some of them. Of approximately 12,000 clones detected, under 80% appear once; the ten largest clones hold around 25%. J is TRBJ2-1 and V is TRBV11-2; a weak D match, TRBD2 (6 bases). Sequenced here: PBMCs, sampled before ibrutinib treatment. The sequence was obtained from a human donor with chronic lymphocytic leukemia. The CDR3 spells CASSPGLAGRGGEQFF. CDR3 in DNA: TGTGCCAGCAGCCCCGGACTGGCGGGGCGGGGCGGCGAGCAGTTCTTC.